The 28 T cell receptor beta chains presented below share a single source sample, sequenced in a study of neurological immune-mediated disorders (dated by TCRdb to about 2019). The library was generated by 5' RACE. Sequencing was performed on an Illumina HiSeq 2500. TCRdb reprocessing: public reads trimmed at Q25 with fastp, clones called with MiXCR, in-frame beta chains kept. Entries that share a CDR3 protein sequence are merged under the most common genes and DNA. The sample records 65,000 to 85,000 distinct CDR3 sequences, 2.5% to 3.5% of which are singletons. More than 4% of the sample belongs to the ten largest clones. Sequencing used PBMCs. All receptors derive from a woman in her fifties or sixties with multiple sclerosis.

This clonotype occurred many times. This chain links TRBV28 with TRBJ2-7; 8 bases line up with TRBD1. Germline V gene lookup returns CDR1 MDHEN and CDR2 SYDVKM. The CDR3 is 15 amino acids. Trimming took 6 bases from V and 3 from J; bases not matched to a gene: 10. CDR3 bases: TGTGCCAGCAGACCCACCGGGACAGGCTACTACGAGCAGTACTTC. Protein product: CASRPTGTGYYEQYF.

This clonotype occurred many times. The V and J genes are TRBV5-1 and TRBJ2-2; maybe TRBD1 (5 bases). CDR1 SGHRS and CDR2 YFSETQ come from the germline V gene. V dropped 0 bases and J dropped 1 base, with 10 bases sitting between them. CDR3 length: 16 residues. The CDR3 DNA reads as TGCGCCAGCAGCTTGGTCCAGGGTTGGAACACCGGGGAGCTGTTTTTT. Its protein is CASSLVQGWNTGELFF.

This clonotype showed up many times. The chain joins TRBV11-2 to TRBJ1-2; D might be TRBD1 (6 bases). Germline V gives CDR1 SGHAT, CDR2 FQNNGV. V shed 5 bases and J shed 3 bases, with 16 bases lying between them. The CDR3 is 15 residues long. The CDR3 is CASSVPGAVDYGYTF. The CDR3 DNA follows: TGTGCCAGCAGCGTACCAGGGGCAGTCGACTATGGCTACACCTTC.

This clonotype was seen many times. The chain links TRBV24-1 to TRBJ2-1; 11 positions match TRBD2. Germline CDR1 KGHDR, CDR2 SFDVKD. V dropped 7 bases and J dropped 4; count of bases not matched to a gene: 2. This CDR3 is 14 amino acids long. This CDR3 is CATSGTSGYNEQFF. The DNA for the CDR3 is TGTGCCACCAGCGGGACTAGCGGTTACAATGAGCAGTTCTTC.

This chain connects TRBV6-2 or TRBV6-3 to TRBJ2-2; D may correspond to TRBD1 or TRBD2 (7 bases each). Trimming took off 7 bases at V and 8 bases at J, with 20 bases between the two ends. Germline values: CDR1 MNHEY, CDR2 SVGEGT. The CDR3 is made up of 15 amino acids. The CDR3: CASTADREGSGELFF. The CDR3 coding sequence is TGTGCCAGCACCGCCGACAGGGAGGGATCGGGGGAGCTGTTTTTT.

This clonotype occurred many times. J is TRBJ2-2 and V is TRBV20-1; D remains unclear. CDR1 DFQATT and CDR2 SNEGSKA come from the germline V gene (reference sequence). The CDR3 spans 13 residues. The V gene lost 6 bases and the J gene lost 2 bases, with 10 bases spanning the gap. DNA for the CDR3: TGCAGTGCGGTCCACCCTAACACCGGGGAGCTGTTTTTT. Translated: CSAVHPNTGELFF.

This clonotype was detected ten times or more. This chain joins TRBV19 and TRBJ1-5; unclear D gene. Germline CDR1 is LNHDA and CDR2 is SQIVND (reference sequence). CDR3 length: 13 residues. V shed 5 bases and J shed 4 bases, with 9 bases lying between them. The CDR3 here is CASSPDWNQPQHF. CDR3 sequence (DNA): TGTGCCAGTAGTCCGGACTGGAATCAGCCCCAGCATTTT.

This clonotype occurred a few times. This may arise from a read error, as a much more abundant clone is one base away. The CDR3 protein is CASSFQKGRETQYF. The DNA for the CDR3 is TGTGCCAGCAGCTTCCAAAAGGGGAGGGAGACCCAGTACTTC. The chain is built from TRBV13 and TRBJ2-5; D perhaps matches TRBD2 (6 bases). The CDR3 covers 14 residues. Trimming pared 3 bases from V and 5 bases from J, leaving 13 bases between. Per the germline V gene, CDR1 is PRHDT and CDR2 is FYEKMQ (reference sequence).

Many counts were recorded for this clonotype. CDR3: CASSPRGANVLTF. In nucleotides, the CDR3 is TGTGCCAGCAGCCCTAGAGGGGCCAACGTCCTGACTTTC. This chain connects TRBV7-9 to TRBJ2-6; unclear D gene. Germline CDR1 SEHNR, CDR2 FQNEAQ (reference sequence). Trimming cost V 5 bases and J 4 bases, with 6 bases left between them. This CDR3 comprises 13 residues.

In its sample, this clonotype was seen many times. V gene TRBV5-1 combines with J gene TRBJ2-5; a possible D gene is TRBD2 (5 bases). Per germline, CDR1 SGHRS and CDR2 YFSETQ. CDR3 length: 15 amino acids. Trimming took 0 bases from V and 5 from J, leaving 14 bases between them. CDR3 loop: CASSLVAIGEETQYF. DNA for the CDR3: TGCGCCAGCAGCTTGGTTGCGATCGGGGAGGAGACCCAGTACTTC.

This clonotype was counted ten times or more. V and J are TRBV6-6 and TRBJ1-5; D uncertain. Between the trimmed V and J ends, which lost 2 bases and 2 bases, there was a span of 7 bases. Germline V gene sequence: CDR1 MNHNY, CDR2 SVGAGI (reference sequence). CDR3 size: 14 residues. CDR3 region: CASSYPGGNQPQHF. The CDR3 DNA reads TGTGCCAGCAGTTACCCCGGAGGCAATCAGCCCCAGCATTTT.

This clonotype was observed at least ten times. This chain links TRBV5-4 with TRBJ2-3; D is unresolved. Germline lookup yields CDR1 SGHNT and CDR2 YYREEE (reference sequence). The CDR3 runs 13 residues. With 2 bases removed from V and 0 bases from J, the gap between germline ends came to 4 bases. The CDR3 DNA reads TGTGCCAGCAGCTTTCCAAGCACAGATACGCAGTATTTT. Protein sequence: CASSFPSTDTQYF.

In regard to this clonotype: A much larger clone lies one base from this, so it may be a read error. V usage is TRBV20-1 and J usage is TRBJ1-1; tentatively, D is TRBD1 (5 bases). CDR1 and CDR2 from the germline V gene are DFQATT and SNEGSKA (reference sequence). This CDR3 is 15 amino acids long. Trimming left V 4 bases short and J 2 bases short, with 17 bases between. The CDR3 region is CSAKNPGGANTEAFF. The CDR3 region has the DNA TGCAGTGCTAAAAACCCAGGAGGGGCAAACACTGAAGCTTTCTTT.

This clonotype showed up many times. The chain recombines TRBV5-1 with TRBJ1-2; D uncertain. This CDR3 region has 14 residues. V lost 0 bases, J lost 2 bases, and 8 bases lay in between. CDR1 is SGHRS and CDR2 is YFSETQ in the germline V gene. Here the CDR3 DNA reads TGCGCCAGCAGCTTGGACGGCAGCAACTATGGCTACACCTTC. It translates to CASSLDGSNYGYTF.

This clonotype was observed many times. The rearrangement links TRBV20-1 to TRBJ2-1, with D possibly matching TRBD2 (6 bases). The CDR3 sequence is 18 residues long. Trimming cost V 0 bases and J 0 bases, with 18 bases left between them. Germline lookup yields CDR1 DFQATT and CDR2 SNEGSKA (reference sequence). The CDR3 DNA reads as TGCAGTGCTAGAGATGGGCTCCTAGCGATAAGCTCCTACAATGAGCAGTTCTTC. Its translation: CSARDGLLAISSYNEQFF.

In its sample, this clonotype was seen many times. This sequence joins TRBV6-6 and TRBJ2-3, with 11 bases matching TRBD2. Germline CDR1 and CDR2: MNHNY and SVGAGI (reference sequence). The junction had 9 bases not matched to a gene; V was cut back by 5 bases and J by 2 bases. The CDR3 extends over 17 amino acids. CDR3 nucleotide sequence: TGTGCCAGCAGTAAAACAATACTAGCGGGGGTCACAGATACGCAGTATTTT. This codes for CASSKTILAGVTDTQYF.

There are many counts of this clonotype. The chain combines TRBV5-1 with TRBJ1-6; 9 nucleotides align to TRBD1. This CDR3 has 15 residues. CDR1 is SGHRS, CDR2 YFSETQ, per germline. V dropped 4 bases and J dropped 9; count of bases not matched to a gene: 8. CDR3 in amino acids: CASSQGQGRTSPLHF. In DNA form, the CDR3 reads TGCGCCAGCAGCCAAGGACAGGGGAGAACTTCACCCCTCCACTTT.

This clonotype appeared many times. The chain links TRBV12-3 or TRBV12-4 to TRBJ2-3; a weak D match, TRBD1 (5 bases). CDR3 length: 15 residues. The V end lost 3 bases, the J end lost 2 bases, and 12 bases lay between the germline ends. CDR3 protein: CASSLNGAYTDTQYF. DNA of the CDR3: TGTGCCAGCAGTTTGAATGGGGCCTACACAGATACGCAGTATTTT.

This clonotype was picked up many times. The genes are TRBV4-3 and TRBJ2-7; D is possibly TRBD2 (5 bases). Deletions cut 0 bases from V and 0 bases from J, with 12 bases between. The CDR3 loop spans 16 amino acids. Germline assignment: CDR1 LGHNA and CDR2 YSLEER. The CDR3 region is CASSQDRGSLSYEQYF. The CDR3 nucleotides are TGCGCCAGCAGCCAAGATCGAGGGAGCCTCTCCTACGAGCAGTACTTC.

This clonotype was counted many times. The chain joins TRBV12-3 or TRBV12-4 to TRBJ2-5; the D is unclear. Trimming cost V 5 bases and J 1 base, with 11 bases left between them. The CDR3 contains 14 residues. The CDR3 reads CASSRAESQETQYF. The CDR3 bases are TGTGCCAGCAGTAGGGCGGAATCCCAAGAGACCCAGTACTTC.

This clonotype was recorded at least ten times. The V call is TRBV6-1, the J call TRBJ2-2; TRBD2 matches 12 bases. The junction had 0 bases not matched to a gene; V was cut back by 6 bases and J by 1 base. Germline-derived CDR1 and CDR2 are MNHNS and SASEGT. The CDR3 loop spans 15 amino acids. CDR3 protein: CASRTSGRNTGELFF. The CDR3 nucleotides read TGTGCCAGCAGGACTAGCGGGAGGAACACCGGGGAGCTGTTTTTT.

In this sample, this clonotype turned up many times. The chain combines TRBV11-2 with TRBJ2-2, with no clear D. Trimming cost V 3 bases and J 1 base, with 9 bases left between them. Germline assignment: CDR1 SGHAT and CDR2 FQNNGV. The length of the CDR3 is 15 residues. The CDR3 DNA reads TGTGCCAGCAGCTTTTCTACAGTGAACACCGGGGAGCTGTTTTTT. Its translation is CASSFSTVNTGELFF.

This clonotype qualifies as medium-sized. The CDR3 loop is CSATPGQVEGADWVDKNIQYF. The DNA of the CDR3 is TGCAGTGCAACCCCCGGCCAGGTGGAGGGGGCTGATTGGGTAGATAAAAACATTCAGTACTTC. V gene TRBV20-1 combines with J gene TRBJ2-4; perhaps TRBD1 as D (7 bases). V lost 6 bases, J lost 4 bases, and 37 bases lay in between. The CDR3 sequence is 21 residues long. The germline CDR1 and CDR2 sequences are DFQATT and SNEGSKA (reference sequence).

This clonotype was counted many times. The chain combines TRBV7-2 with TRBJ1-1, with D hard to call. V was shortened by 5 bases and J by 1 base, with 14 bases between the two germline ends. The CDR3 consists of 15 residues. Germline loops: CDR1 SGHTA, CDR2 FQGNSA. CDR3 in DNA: TGTGCCAGCAGCCAGTTCAACCTGGGGAACACTGAAGCTTTCTTT. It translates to CASSQFNLGNTEAFF.

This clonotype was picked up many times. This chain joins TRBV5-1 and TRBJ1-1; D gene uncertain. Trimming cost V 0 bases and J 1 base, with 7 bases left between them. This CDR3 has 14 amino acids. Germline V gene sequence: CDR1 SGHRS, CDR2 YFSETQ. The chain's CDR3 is CASSLARGNTEAFF. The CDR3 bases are TGCGCCAGCAGCTTGGCCAGAGGGAACACTGAAGCTTTCTTT. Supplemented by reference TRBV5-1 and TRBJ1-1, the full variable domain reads KAGVTQTPRYLIKTRGQQVTLSCSPISGHRSVSWYQQTPGQGLQFLFEYFSETQRNKGNFPGRFSGRQFSNSRSEMNVSTLELGDSALYLCASSLARGNTEAFFGQGTRLTVV.

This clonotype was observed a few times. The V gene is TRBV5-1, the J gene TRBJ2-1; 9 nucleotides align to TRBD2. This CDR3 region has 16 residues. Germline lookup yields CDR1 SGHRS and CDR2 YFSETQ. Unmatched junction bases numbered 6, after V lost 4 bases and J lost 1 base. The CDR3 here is CASSRIAGESYNEQFF. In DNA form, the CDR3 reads TGCGCCAGCAGCCGGATAGCGGGAGAGTCCTACAATGAGCAGTTCTTC.

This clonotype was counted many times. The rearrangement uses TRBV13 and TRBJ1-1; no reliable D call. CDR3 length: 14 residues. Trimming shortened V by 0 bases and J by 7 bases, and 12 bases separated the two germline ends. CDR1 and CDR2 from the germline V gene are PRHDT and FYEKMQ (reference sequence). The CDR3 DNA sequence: TGTGCCAGCAGCTTAGGCCTGTACACGGATGAAGCTTTCTTT. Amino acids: CASSLGLYTDEAFF.

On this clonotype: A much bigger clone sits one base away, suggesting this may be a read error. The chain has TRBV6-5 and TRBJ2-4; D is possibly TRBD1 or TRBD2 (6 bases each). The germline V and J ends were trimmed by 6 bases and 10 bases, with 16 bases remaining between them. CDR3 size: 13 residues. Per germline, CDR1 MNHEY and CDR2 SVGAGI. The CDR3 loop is CASRDQGREIQYF. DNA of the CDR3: TGTGCCAGCAGAGATCAGGGGCGGGAAATTCAGTACTTC.